The rows below give T cell receptor beta chains drawn from one sample of a study of cytomegalovirus exposure and HLA in healthy donors. TCRdb's copy holds only in-frame clones and misses some; the assay was immunoSEQ multiplex PCR. Of about 160,000 clones in the sample, around four fifths were seen once. Input material: PBMCs. These receptor sequences come from a male donor in good health and CMV-seronegative. The CDR3 runs from the conserved cysteine through the conserved F or W. The order of the fields is clone size, J gene, V gene, D gene, CDR3 DNA, CDR3 protein. D genes are given only for firm matches. The size entry is marked missing in some rows and otherwise reads once, few, many or a size class.

. TRBJ1-6 TRBV28 . TGTGCCAGCATCCTGAGGGGAGGTAATTCACCCCTCCACTTT CASILRGGNSPLHF
. TRBJ2-4 TRBV13 . TGTGCCAGCAGCTTAAGGTTGACATACATTCAGTACTTC CASSLRLTYIQYF
. TRBJ2-1 TRBV7-8 TRBD2 TGTGCCAGCAGCTTAGCCGGGGGACTAGCGGGAGCAAATGAGCAGTTCTTC CASSLAGGLAGANEQFF
few TRBJ1-2 TRBV7-2 TRBD1 TGTGCCAGCAGCTCGGGGGCAGGGGGAGGCTACACCTTC CASSSGAGGGYTF
. TRBJ2-7 TRBV5-4 . TGTGCCAGCAGCGGCCGGAGCTCCTACGAGCAGTACTTC CASSGRSSYEQYF
once TRBJ2-5 TRBV5-6 . TGTGCCAGCAGCCGTCAAGAGACCCAGTACTTC CASSRQETQYF
. TRBJ2-1 TRBV11-2 TRBD2 TGTGCCAGCAGCGGTAGCGGGAGGGACTACAATGAGCAGTTCTTC CASSGSGRDYNEQFF
. TRBJ2-3 TRBV9 TRBD2 TGTGCCAGCAGCTCCCAGCGGGAGTATAAAGATACGCAGTATTTT CASSSQREYKDTQYF
. TRBJ2-3 TRBV9 TRBD1 TGTGCCAGCAGCCAGACAGGGGGCGCGGGAGATACGCAGTATTTT CASSQTGGAGDTQYF
. TRBJ2-7 TRBV11-2 TRBD1 TGTGCCAGCAGCTTTGGGACAGACTTCGCCGAGCAGTACTTC CASSFGTDFAEQYF
. TRBJ2-1 TRBV5-1 TRBD1 TGCGCCAGCAGCTTGGCCCAAGACAGGGGTTGGGATGAGCAGTTCTTC CASSLAQDRGWDEQFF
. TRBJ2-7 TRBV5-1 . TGCGCCAGCAGCTTTGACAGGCTCTACGAGCAGTACTTC CASSFDRLYEQYF
. TRBJ1-1 TRBV5-4 . TGTGCCAGCAGCTCGGCGCTTTCAAAGAGGGACACTGAAGCTTTCTTT CASSSALSKRDTEAFF
. TRBJ2-7 TRBV6-6 TRBD1 TGTGCCAGCAGAACCACAGGGGGCTCGTACGAGCAGTACTTC CASRTTGGSYEQYF
. TRBJ1-5 TRBV12-1 . TGTGCCAGCAGCTTTGAGGACAGGGGGGATCAGCCCCAGCATTTT CASSFEDRGDQPQHF
. TRBJ2-1 TRBV15 TRBD1 TGTGCCACCAGCAGAATACAGACAGGGGGCAGGGGCGAGCAGTTCTTC CATSRIQTGGRGEQFF